A single sample is the source of the 24 T cell receptor beta chains below, sequenced in a study of blood T cell repertoires in COVID-19. Sequenced by immunoSEQ multiplex PCR; TCRdb stores in-frame clones only, minus some. The sample holds more than 80,000 clones, about 90% seen once. The sample consisted of peripheral blood. These receptors came from a man between 18 and 35 years old with COVID-19, enrolled during active disease.

This chain links TRBV27 with TRBJ2-2, with TRBD2 matching 9 bases. The V gene end was trimmed by 7 bases and the J gene end by 7 bases; junction bases not matched to a gene: 16. The CDR3 loop spans 17 amino acids. The V gene's germline CDR1 is MNHEY and CDR2 SMNVEV (reference sequence). CDR3 in DNA: TGTGCCAGCAAATCGCACTGGGCTAGCGGGATTGGCGGGGAGCTGTTTTTT. This gives the protein CASKSHWASGIGGELFF.

The chain joins TRBV28 to TRBJ2-7; D is undetermined. Trimming took 2 bases from V and 0 from J, leaving 8 bases between them. The CDR3 length is 14 residues. The V gene's germline CDR1 is MDHEN and CDR2 SYDVKM. This CDR3 is CASSLGPSSYEQYF. CDR3 bases: TGTGCCAGCAGTTTAGGGCCGAGCTCCTACGAGCAGTACTTC.

The chain uses TRBV28 and TRBJ2-2; possibly TRBD1 for D (5 bases). Germline CDR1 MDHEN, CDR2 SYDVKM. The CDR3 is 12 amino acids. Trimming shortened V by 8 bases and J by 7 bases, and 11 bases separated the two germline ends. CDR3 protein: CASVGADGELFF. The CDR3 DNA reads TGTGCCAGCGTAGGGGCAGACGGGGAGCTGTTTTTT.

V is TRBV12-3 or TRBV12-4 and J is TRBJ2-7, with TRBD1 matching over 9 bases. The CDR3 has 13 amino acids. Losses at the gene ends were 5 bases for V and 5 bases for J; bases not matched to a gene: 4. The CDR3 is CASSPQGANEQYF. DNA of the CDR3: TGTGCCAGCAGTCCACAGGGGGCAAACGAGCAGTACTTC.

The genes are TRBV28 and TRBJ2-6, with D possibly being TRBD2 (6 bases). CDR3 length: 16 amino acids. V lost 4 bases, J lost 0 bases, and 10 bases lay in between. Per the germline V gene, CDR1 is MDHEN and CDR2 is SYDVKM. CDR3 amino acids: CASSWGVLSGANVLTF. The CDR3 coding sequence is TGTGCCAGCAGTTGGGGGGTCCTCTCTGGGGCCAACGTCCTGACTTTC. The whole variable domain, remainder taken from reference TRBV28 and TRBJ2-6, is DVKVTQSSRYLVKRTGEKVFLECVQDMDHENMFWYRQDPGLGLRLIYFSYDVKMKEKGDIPEGYSVSREKKERFSLILESASTNQTSMYLCASSWGVLSGANVLTFGAGSRLTVL.

This chain uses TRBV19 with TRBJ2-2; TRBD1 is a possible D gene (6 bases). Trimming removed 8 bases at V and 4 bases at J, with 17 bases between. CDR3 length: 15 residues. Looked up from germline, CDR1 is LNHDA and CDR2 is SQIVND (reference sequence). Here the CDR3 reads CASRDTGWRTGELFF. The CDR3, as DNA: TGTGCCAGTCGGGACACCGGGTGGCGCACCGGGGAGCTGTTTTTT.

The rearrangement links TRBV27 to TRBJ2-7; possibly TRBD1 for D (5 bases). Germline assignment: CDR1 MNHEY and CDR2 SMNVEV (reference sequence). The CDR3 spans 12 residues. V lost 3 bases and J lost 4, with 7 bases in between. CDR3 in amino acids: CASSFSGYEQYF. DNA of the CDR3: TGTGCCAGCAGTTTCTCAGGGTACGAGCAGTACTTC.

The DNA of the CDR3 is TGTGCCAGCAGCCCTGGGACAGGGGGTGCCGAGACCCAGTACTTC. Encoded protein: CASSPGTGGAETQYF. The gene calls are TRBV3-1 (or the pseudogene TRBV3-2) and TRBJ2-5, with 11 bases lining up with TRBD1. Unmatched junction bases numbered 6, after V lost 4 bases and J lost 5 bases. Germline CDR1 LGHDT, CDR2 YNNKEL (reference sequence). CDR3 size: 15 residues.

The J gene is TRBJ1-1, the V gene TRBV7-2; D is possibly TRBD1 (6 bases). V was trimmed by 1 base and J by 11 bases, leaving 14 bases between them. This CDR3 has 13 amino acids. Germline V gives CDR1 SGHTA, CDR2 FQGNSA. CDR3 sequence reads: CASSLVAGDKAFF. CDR3 nucleotide sequence: TGTGCCAGCAGCTTAGTCGCCGGGGACAAGGCTTTCTTT.

This chain connects TRBV30 to TRBJ1-5; D is uncertain. The ends were cut back, 2 bases at V and 7 bases at J, with 18 bases in the middle. CDR3 length: 15 amino acids. Germline V gene data show CDR1 as GTSNPN and CDR2 as SVGIG (reference sequence). CDR3 amino acids: CAWSPTLGPEQPQHF. The CDR3 coding sequence is TGTGCCTGGAGTCCCACTCTGGGCCCTGAGCAGCCCCAGCATTTT.

This rearrangement joins TRBV9 to TRBJ2-2, with a weak D call TRBD1 (5 bases). Trimming shortened V by 2 bases and J by 7 bases, and 12 bases separated the two germline ends. The CDR3 extends over 14 amino acids. Per germline, CDR1 SGDLS and CDR2 YYNGEE. DNA for the CDR3: TGTGCCAGCAGCGTTGCAGGGATGATCGGGGAGCTGTTTTTT. Its translation is CASSVAGMIGELFF. Drawing the rest from reference TRBV9 and TRBJ2-2, the complete variable domain is DSGVTQTPKHLITATGQRVTLRCSPRSGDLSVYWYQQSLDQGLQFLIQYYNGEERAKGNILERFSAQQFPDLHSELNLSSLELGDSALYFCASSVAGMIGELFFGEGSRLTVL.

The table lists this clone with a count of one. The chain combines TRBV6-6 with TRBJ2-7; 7 bases match TRBD2. The germline CDR1 and CDR2 sequences are MNHNY and SVGAGI (reference sequence). J was trimmed by 0 bases and V by 6 bases; bases with no gene match: 11. CDR3 length: 16 residues. The CDR3 is CASSPGGREFSYEQYF. The DNA for the CDR3 is TGTGCCAGCAGCCCGGGCGGGCGGGAGTTCTCCTACGAGCAGTACTTC.

This clone was seen only once. The chain has TRBV4-3 and TRBJ1-1, with 7 bases fitting TRBD1. V shed 4 bases, J shed 1 base, and the junction held 3 bases outside the gene matches. Germline V gives CDR1 LGHNA, CDR2 YSLEER. The CDR3 loop spans 14 amino acids. Written as DNA, the CDR3 is TGCGCCAGCAGCCTCCGGACAGGGAACACTGAAGCTTTCTTT. This gives the protein CASSLRTGNTEAFF.

The CDR3 loop is CASSLAGGLAGIYEQYF. In DNA form, the CDR3 reads TGTGCCAGCAGCCTAGCGGGAGGTCTAGCGGGTATATACGAGCAGTACTTC. The chain has TRBV11-2 and TRBJ2-7, with 11 positions matching TRBD2. The V segment lost 5 bases and the J segment 4 bases; nucleotides outside the gene matches: 13. The germline V gene has CDR1 SGHAT and CDR2 FQNNGV. There are 17 residues in the CDR3. The entire variable domain, with the rest obtained from reference TRBV11-2 and TRBJ2-7, is as follows: EAGVAQSPRYKIIEKRQSVAFWCNPISGHATLYWYQQILGQGPKLLIQFQNNGVVDDSQLPKDRFSAERLKGVDSTLKIQPAKLEDSAVYLCASSLAGGLAGIYEQYFGPGTRLTVT.

V and J are TRBV15 and TRBJ1-2, with TRBD1 identical over 11 bases. CDR3 length: 16 amino acids. Germline assignment: CDR1 LNHNV and CDR2 YYDKDF (reference sequence). Trimming cost V 0 bases and J 2 bases; bases outside gene matches: 2. CDR3 DNA: TGTGCCACCAGCAGAGAGAGGGACAGGGGGAACTATGGCTACACCTTC. Protein sequence: CATSRERDRGNYGYTF.

The DNA of the CDR3 is TGTGCCACAGGGGGCCAAGAGACCCAGTACTTC. Residues: CATGGQETQYF. The genes are TRBV15 and TRBJ2-5; a weak D match, TRBD1 (6 bases). CDR1 and CDR2 from the germline V gene are LNHNV and YYDKDF (reference sequence). This CDR3 region has 11 residues. Trimming shortened V by 9 bases and J by 1 base, and 6 bases separated the two germline ends.

The chain recombines TRBV19 with TRBJ1-6; TRBD1 aligns across 11 bases. V dropped 5 bases and J dropped 5; count of bases not matched to a gene: 8. This CDR3 region has 17 residues. Germline assignment: CDR1 LNHDA and CDR2 SQIVND (reference sequence). The CDR3 nucleotides are TGTGCCAGTAGTCAGGACAGGGGGCCGACTCATAATTCACCCCTCCACTTT. This translates into CASSQDRGPTHNSPLHF.

The genes are TRBV7-2 and TRBJ2-3; D gene uncertain. This CDR3 comprises 15 residues. V was trimmed by 1 base and J by 4 bases, leaving 12 bases between them. The germline V gene encodes CDR1 SGHTA and CDR2 FQGNSA. CDR3 in DNA: TGTGCCAGCAGCTTAGTGGCAGGATGGGCAGATACGCAGTATTTT. This sequence encodes CASSLVAGWADTQYF.

J is TRBJ1-2 and V is TRBV12-3 or TRBV12-4; the D gene is possibly TRBD1 (5 bases). The length of the CDR3 is 12 residues. Trimming removed 4 bases at V and 7 bases at J, with 10 bases between. CDR3 in amino acids: CASSYGGGGYTF. CDR3 in DNA: TGTGCCAGCAGTTACGGGGGAGGTGGCTACACCTTC.

The chain recombines TRBV24-1 with TRBJ2-5, with 10 bases aligning to TRBD2. The CDR3 has 16 amino acids. V was clipped by 2 bases and J by 4 bases; unmatched bases: 6. Germline lookup yields CDR1 KGHDR and CDR2 SFDVKD. The CDR3 DNA follows: TGTGCCACCAGTGATTACCCTAGCGGGAGCCCAGAGACCCAGTACTTC. Amino acids: CATSDYPSGSPETQYF.

The gene calls are TRBV9 and TRBJ1-2; 8 nucleotides line up with TRBD1. There are 16 residues in the CDR3. Trimming at V came to 3 bases and at J to 8 bases, leaving 15 bases not matched to a gene. The germline gives CDR1 SGDLS, CDR2 YYNGEE. The CDR3 bases are TGTGCCAGCAGCGGTAGAGAGTCAAAACAGGGGGGAGGCTACACCTTC. Its protein product is CASSGRESKQGGGYTF.

This chain uses TRBV9 with TRBJ2-7; 9 bases line up with TRBD2. Germline V gene data show CDR1 as SGDLS and CDR2 as YYNGEE. The CDR3 covers 15 residues. The V and J ends lost 3 bases and 5 bases, in that order; junction bases with no gene match: 9. The CDR3 is CASSAKLAGPNEQYF. The CDR3 DNA sequence: TGTGCCAGCAGCGCGAAACTAGCGGGTCCCAACGAGCAGTACTTC.

This chain uses TRBV11-3 with TRBJ2-2; TRBD1 aligns across 9 bases. Germline V gene sequence: CDR1 SGHNT, CDR2 YENEEA. J lost 5 bases, V lost 5 bases, and 6 bases had no gene match. This CDR3 has 15 amino acids. The CDR3 DNA sequence: TGTGCCAGCAGCCGGGGACAGGGTGAGACCGGGGAGCTGTTTTTT. This gives the protein CASSRGQGETGELFF.

The chain has TRBV7-8 and TRBJ1-6, with 7 bases matching TRBD1. Trimming cost V 5 bases and J 9 bases; bases outside gene matches: 7. This CDR3 is 14 amino acids long. CDR1 is SGHVS and CDR2 is FQNEAQ in the germline V gene. DNA of the CDR3: TGTGCCAGCAGCGGAAGGGACAGTATTTCACCCCTCCACTTT. This codes for CASSGRDSISPLHF.